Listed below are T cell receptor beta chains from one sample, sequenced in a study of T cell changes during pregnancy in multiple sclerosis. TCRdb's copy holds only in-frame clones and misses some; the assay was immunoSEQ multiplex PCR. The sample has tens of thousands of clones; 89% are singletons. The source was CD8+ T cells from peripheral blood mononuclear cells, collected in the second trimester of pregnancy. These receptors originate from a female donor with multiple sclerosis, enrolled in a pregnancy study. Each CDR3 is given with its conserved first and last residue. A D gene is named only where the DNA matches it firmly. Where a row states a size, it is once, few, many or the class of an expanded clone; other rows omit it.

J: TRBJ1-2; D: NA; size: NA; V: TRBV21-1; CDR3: CASSWGQRYYYGYTF; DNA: TGTGCCAGCAGCTGGGGACAGAGGTACTACTATGGCTACACCTTC
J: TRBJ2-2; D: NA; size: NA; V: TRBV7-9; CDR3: CASKIANTGELFF; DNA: TGTGCCAGCAAGATAGCGAACACCGGGGAGCTGTTTTTT
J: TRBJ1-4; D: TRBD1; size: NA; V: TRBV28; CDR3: CASSLGQGGDNEKLFF; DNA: TGTGCCAGCAGCCTAGGACAGGGTGGGGATAATGAAAAACTGTTTTTT
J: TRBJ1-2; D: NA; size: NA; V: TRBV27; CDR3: CASSLKGPHLLVGYTF; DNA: TGTGCCAGCAGTTTGAAGGGGCCCCATCTCCTAGTTGGCTACACCTTC
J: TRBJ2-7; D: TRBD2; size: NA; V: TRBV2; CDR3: CASSEIRFRTSGRQYEQYF; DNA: TGTGCCAGCAGTGAAATCAGGTTTCGTACGAGCGGGAGGCAGTACGAGCAGTACTTC
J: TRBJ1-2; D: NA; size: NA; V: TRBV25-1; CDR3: CASSEFWTGAGYTF; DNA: TGTGCCAGCAGTGAATTTTGGACGGGAGCGGGCTACACCTTC
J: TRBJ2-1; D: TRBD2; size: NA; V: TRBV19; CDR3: CASSISAGGYNEQFF; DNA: TGTGCCAGTAGTATCAGTGCGGGGGGGTACAATGAGCAGTTCTTC
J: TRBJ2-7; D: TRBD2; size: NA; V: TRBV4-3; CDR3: CASSQDEGLAGVYEQYF; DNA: TGCGCCAGCAGCCAAGATGAGGGACTAGCGGGAGTCTACGAGCAGTACTTC
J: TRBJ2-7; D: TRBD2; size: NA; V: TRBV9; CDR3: CASSATSGNSYEQYF; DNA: TGTGCCAGCAGCGCGACTAGCGGGAACTCCTACGAGCAGTACTTC
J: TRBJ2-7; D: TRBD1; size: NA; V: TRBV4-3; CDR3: CASSQETGSSYEQYF; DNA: TGCGCCAGCAGCCAGGAGACAGGGAGCTCCTACGAGCAGTACTTC
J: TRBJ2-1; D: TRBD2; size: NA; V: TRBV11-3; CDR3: CASSPSDPGTRSNEQFF; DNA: TGTGCCAGCAGCCCTAGTGACCCCGGGACTAGGAGCAATGAGCAGTTCTTC
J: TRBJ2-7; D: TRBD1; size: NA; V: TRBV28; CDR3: CASSLWGGGTGHEQYF; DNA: TGTGCCAGCAGTTTATGGGGGGGCGGGACAGGACACGAGCAGTACTTC
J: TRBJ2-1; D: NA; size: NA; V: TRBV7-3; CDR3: CASSLRSEDEQFF; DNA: TGTGCCAGCAGCTTAAGGTCAGAGGATGAGCAGTTCTTC
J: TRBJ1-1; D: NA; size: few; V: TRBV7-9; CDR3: CASSAGAATEAFF; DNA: TGTGCCAGCAGCGCGGGGGCGGCCACTGAAGCTTTCTTT
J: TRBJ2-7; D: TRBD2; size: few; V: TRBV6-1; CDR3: CASSEWAGESYEQYF; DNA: TGTGCCAGCAGTGAATGGGCGGGAGAATCGTACGAGCAGTACTTC
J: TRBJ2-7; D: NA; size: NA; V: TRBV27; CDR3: CASSLSRGLHEQYF; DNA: TGTGCCAGCAGTTTATCCAGGGGTCTTCACGAGCAGTACTTC
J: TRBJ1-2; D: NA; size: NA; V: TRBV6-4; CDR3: CASSDGRDANYGYTF; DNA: TGTGCCAGCAGTGACGGCAGGGATGCTAACTATGGCTACACCTTC
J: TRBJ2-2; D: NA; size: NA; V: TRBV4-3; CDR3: CASSQRLAANTGELFF; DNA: TGCGCCAGCAGCCAAAGGCTAGCAGCGAACACCGGGGAGCTGTTTTTT
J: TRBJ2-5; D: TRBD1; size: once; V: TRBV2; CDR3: CASSELGGDSQETQYF; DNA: TGTGCCAGCAGCGAACTAGGGGGCGACAGCCAAGAGACCCAGTACTTC
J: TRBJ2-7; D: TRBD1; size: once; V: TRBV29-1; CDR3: CSVLTGESYEQYF; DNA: TGCAGCGTTTTGACAGGGGAATCCTACGAGCAGTACTTC
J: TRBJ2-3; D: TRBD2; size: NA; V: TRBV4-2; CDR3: CASSGTRETDTQYF; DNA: TGTGCCAGCAGTGGGACTAGAGAGACAGATACGCAGTATTTT
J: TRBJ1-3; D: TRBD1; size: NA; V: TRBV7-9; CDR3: CASSSQTGISGNTIYF; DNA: TGTGCCAGCAGCTCACAGACAGGGATCTCTGGAAACACCATATATTTT
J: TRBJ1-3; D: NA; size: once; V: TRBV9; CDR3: CASSAYLISDSASGNTIYF; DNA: TGTGCCAGCAGCGCCTACCTTATATCCGACAGCGCCTCTGGAAACACCATATATTTT
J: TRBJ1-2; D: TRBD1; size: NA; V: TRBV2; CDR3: CASSRPGTGGGGYTF; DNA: TGTGCCAGCAGCCGTCCCGGGACAGGGGGCGGTGGCTACACCTTC
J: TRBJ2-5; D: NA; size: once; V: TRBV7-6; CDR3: CASSLALRSLETQYF; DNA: TGTGCCAGCAGCTTAGCACTACGCAGCTTGGAGACCCAGTACTTC
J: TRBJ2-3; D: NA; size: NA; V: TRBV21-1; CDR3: CASSKIILGLAGVDTQYF; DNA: TGTGCCAGCAGCAAAATTATACTAGGACTAGCGGGAGTAGATACGCAGTATTTT
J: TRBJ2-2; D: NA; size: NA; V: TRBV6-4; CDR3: CASSETSFGELFF; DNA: TGTGCCAGCAGTGAAACTAGTTTCGGGGAGCTGTTTTTT
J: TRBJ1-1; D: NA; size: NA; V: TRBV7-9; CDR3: CASSPLEVSHKNTEAFF; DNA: TGTGCCAGCAGCCCCCTCGAAGTTAGCCACAAGAACACTGAAGCTTTCTTT
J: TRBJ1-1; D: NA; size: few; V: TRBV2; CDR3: CANQVNTEAFF; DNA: TGTGCCAACCAGGTTAACACTGAAGCTTTCTTT
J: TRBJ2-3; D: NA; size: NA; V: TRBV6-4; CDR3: CASSDSTSTDTQYF; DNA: TGTGCCAGCAGTGACTCGACTAGCACAGATACGCAGTATTTT
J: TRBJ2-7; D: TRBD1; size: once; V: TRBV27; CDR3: CASSLGTGVLYEQYF; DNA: TGTGCCAGCAGTTTAGGGACAGGGGTCTTGTACGAGCAGTACTTC
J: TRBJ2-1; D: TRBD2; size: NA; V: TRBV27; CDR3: CATSHGTSGFNEQFF; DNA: TGTGCCACCTCTCATGGGACTAGCGGGTTCAATGAGCAGTTCTTC
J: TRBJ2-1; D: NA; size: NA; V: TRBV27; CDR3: CASSSGYNEQFF; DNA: TGTGCCAGCAGTTCGGGGTACAATGAGCAGTTCTTC
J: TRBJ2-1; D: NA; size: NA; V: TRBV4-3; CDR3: CASSQDTRGEQFF; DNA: TGCGCCAGCAGCCAAGATACCCGGGGTGAGCAGTTCTTC
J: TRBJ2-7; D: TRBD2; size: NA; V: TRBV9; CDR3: CASSVDGGRAHEQYF; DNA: TGTGCCAGCAGCGTAGACGGCGGGAGGGCTCACGAGCAGTACTTC
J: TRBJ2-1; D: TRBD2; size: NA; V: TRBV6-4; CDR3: CASSPRAGAFNEQFF; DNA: TGTGCCAGCAGTCCTCGAGCGGGAGCCTTCAATGAGCAGTTCTTC
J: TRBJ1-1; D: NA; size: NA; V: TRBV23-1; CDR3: CASNKGGNTEAFF; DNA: TGCGCCAGCAACAAAGGCGGGAACACTGAAGCTTTCTTT
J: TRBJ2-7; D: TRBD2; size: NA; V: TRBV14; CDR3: CASSQDHRVSGRILHEQYF; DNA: TGTGCCAGCAGCCAAGATCATAGGGTGAGCGGGAGGATTTTACACGAGCAGTACTTC
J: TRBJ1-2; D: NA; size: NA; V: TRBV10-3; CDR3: CAISDRAGRQSAPYGYTF; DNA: TGTGCCATCAGTGATCGGGCGGGAAGACAGTCCGCTCCCTATGGCTACACCTTC
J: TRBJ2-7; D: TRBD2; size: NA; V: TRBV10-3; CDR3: CATPSGGDYEQYF; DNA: TGTGCCACCCCCTCGGGGGGGGACTACGAGCAGTACTTC
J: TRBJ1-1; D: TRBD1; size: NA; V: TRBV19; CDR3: CASSKLPGQGLDTEAFF; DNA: TGTGCCAGTAGTAAACTCCCGGGACAGGGTTTGGACACTGAAGCTTTCTTT
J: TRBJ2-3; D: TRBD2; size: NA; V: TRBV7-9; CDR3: CASSQGLAATDTQYF; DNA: TGTGCCAGCAGCCAGGGACTAGCGGCAACAGATACGCAGTATTTT
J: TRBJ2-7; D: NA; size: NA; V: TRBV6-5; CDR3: CAPSKGRKYEQYF; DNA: TGTGCCCCATCGAAGGGGCGCAAATACGAGCAGTACTTC
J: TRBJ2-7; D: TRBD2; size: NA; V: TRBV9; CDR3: CASSVVPGGAYEQYF; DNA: TGTGCCAGCAGCGTAGTTCCGGGAGGGGCCTACGAGCAGTACTTC
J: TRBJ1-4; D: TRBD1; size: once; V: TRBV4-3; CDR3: CASSQEYRGPLGTNEKLFF; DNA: TGCGCCAGCAGCCAAGAATACAGGGGTCCTTTAGGAACTAATGAAAAACTGTTTTTT
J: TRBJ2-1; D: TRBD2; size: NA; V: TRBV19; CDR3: CASSLAGSSYNEQFF; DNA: TGTGCCAGTAGCCTAGCGGGAAGCTCCTACAATGAGCAGTTCTTC
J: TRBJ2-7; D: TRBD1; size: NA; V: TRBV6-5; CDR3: CASSGTGGYEQYF; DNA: TGTGCCAGCTCCGGGACAGGGGGTTACGAGCAGTACTTC
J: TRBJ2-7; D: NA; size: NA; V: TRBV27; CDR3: CASSPREGYEQYF; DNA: TGTGCCAGCAGTCCCCGCGAGGGCTACGAGCAGTACTTC
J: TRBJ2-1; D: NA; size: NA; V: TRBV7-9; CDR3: CASSHTSSPNEQFF; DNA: TGTGCCAGCAGCCACACGTCTAGCCCCAATGAGCAGTTCTTC
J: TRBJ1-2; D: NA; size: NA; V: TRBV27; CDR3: CASTPFGGNYGYTF; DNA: TGTGCCAGCACTCCTTTCGGGGGAAACTATGGCTACACCTTC
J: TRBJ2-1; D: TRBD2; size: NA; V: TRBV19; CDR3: CASSIQTSGTNEQFF; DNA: TGTGCCAGTAGTATCCAGACTAGCGGGACGAATGAGCAGTTCTTC
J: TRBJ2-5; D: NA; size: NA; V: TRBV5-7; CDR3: CASSLAYGGETQYF; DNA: TGTGCCAGCAGCTTGGCCTATGGGGGGGAGACCCAGTACTTC
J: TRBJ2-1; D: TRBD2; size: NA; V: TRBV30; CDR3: CAWSVTSGRHNEQFF; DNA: TGTGCCTGGAGTGTTACTAGCGGGAGGCACAATGAGCAGTTCTTC
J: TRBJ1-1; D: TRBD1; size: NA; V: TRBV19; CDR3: CASSIRAGGEEVRTNTEAFF; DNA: TGTGCCAGTAGTATACGCGCAGGGGGCGAGGAAGTGCGGACTAACACTGAAGCTTTCTTT
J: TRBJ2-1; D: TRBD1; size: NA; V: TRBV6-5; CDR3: CASSPGGTNEQFF; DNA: TGTGCCAGCAGTCCAGGGGGCACGAATGAGCAGTTCTTC